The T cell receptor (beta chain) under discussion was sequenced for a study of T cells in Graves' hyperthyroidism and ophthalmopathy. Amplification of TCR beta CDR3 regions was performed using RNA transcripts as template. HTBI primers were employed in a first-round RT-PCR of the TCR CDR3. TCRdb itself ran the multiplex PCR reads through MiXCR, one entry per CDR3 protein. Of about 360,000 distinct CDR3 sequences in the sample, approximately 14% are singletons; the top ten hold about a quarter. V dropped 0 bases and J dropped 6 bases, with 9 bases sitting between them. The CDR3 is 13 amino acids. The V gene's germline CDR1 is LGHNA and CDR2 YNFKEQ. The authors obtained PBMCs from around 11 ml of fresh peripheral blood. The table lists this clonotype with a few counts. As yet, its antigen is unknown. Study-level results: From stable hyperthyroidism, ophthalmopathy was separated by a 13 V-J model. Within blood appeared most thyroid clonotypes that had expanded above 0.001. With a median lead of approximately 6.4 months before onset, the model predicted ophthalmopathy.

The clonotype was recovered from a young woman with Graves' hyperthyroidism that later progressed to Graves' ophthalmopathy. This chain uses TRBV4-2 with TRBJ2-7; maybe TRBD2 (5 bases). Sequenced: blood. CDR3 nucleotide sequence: TGTGCCAGCAGCCAAGATCGGGGAACCGAGCAGTACTTC. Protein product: CASSQDRGTEQYF.